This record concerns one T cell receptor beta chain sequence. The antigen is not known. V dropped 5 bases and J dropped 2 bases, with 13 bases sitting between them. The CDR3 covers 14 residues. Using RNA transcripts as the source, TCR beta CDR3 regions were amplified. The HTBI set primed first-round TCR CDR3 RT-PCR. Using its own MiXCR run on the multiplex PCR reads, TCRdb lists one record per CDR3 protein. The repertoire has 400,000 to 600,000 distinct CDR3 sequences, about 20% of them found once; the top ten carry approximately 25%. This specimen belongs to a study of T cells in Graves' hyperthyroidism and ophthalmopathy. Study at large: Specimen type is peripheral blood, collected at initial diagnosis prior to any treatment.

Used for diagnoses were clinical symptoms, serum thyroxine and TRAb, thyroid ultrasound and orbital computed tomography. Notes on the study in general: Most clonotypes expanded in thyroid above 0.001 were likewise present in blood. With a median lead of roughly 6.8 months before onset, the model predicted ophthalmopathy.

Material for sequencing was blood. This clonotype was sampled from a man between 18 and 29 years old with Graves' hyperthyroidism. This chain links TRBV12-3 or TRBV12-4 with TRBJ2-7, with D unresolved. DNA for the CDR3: TGTGCCAGCAGTGTCCATCGGTCGGCCTACGAGCAGTACTTC. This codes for CASSVHRSAYEQYF.